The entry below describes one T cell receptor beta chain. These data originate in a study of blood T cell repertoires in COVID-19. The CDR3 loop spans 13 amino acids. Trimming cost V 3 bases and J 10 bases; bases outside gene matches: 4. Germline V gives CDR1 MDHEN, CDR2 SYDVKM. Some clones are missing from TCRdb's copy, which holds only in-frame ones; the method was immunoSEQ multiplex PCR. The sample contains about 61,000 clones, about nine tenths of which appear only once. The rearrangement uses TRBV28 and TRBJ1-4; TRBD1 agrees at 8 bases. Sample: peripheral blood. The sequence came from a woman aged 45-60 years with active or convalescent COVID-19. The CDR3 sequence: CASSFQDRAKLFF. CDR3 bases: TGTGCCAGCAGTTTCCAGGACAGGGCAAAACTGTTTTTT.